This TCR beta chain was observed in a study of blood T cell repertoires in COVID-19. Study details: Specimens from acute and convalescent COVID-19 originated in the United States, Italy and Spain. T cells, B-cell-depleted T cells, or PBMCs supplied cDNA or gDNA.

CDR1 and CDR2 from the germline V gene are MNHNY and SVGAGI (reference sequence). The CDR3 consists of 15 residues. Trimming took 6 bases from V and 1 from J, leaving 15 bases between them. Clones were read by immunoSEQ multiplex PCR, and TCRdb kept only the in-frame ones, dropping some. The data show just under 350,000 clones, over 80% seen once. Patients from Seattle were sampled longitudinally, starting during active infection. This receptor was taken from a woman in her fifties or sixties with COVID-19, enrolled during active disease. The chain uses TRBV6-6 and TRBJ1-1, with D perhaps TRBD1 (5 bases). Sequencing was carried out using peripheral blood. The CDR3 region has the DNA TGTGCCAGCAGCCCCGCCACAGGTCCGAACACTGAAGCTTTCTTT. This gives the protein CASSPATGPNTEAFF.